This T cell receptor beta chain was identified during a study of blood T cell repertoires in COVID-19. Study overall: PBMCs, B-cell-depleted T cells, or T cells provided the cDNA or gDNA that made up the material.

The protocol was immunoSEQ multiplex PCR, while the TCRdb copy is restricted to in-frame clones and leaves out a portion. The profile shows 210,000 or so clones, around four fifths of them singletons. Per the germline V gene, CDR1 is SGHDN and CDR2 is FVKESK. The CDR3 is 13 amino acids. J lost 3 bases, V lost 9 bases, and 5 bases had no gene match. Sequencing was performed on peripheral blood. The chain carries TRBV14 and TRBJ1-3; TRBD1 matches 7 bases. This receptor was obtained from an elderly woman with active or convalescent COVID-19. The chain's CDR3 is CASYRDSGNTIYF. The CDR3 bases are TGTGCCAGTTACCGGGACAGTGGAAACACCATATATTTT.